Below, one TCR beta chain is given with its context. As yet, its antigen is unknown. The data originate from a study of memory CD4+ T cells and cytomegalovirus serostatus. About the research overall: This sample comes from healthy Belgian adults, about nine CMV seropositive, 24 seronegative. Study-level findings and limits: Of 150 to 200 reported CMV TCRbeta sequences, roughly 70 were found in memory CD4+ repertoires.

Germline V gives CDR1 SGHKS, CDR2 YYEKEE (reference sequence). V lost 2 bases and J lost 5, with 17 bases in between. CDR3 size: 15 residues. Single viable CD3+CD4+CD8-CD45RO+ cells were sorted as the memory CD4+ T cells. The assay was immunoSEQ multiplex PCR, and TCRdb's table has in-frame clones only and misses some. The sample contains approximately 41,000 clones, 70% to 80% of which appear only once. The clonotype originates from an adult in good health and CMV-seronegative. The chain combines TRBV5-5 with TRBJ2-7; possibly TRBD1 for D (5 bases). The sample consisted of memory CD4+ T cells from blood. The CDR3: CASSLERGTVDEQYF. DNA of the CDR3: TGTGCCAGCAGCTTAGAAAGGGGCACAGTAGACGAGCAGTACTTC.